Listed here are 28 T cell receptor beta chains from one sample, sequenced in a study of cytomegalovirus exposure and HLA in healthy donors. PCR primers comprised 60 Vbeta and 13 Jbeta primers. The repertoire was sequenced with immunoSEQ multiplex PCR; TCRdb's copy has only in-frame clones and lacks some. The repertoire includes about 180,000 clones, approximately 80% of them detected once, and approximately 0.55% sits in the top ten. Sequencing input: PBMCs. The receptors were gathered from a woman in her 50s in good health and CMV-seronegative.

The chain combines TRBV11-3 with TRBJ2-5; D not resolved. The DNA end is a closer match to TRBJ2-7, so the J assignment may be wrong. CDR3 length: 13 residues. Germline CDR1 SGHNT, CDR2 YENEEA. CDR3 region: CASSLGPEYEQYF. The CDR3 DNA reads as TGTGCCAGCAGCTTAGGTCCCGAGTACGAGCAGTACTTC.

The genes are TRBV28 and TRBJ2-7; TRBD1 agrees at 9 bases. The CDR3 is 14 amino acids. In germline, CDR1 is MDHEN, CDR2 SYDVKM. V lost 2 bases to trimming and J lost 2 bases; unmatched junction nucleotides: 1. CDR3 coding DNA: TGTGCCAGCAGTTTAAGACAGGGGGCCTACGAGCAGTACTTC. Encoded protein: CASSLRQGAYEQYF.

V usage is TRBV5-1 and J usage is TRBJ2-7; D remains unclear. Germline V lookup: CDR1 SGHRS, CDR2 YFSETQ. V lost 4 bases and J lost 3, with 11 bases in between. This CDR3 contains 13 residues. The CDR3 loop reads CASSVEVNYEQYF. For the CDR3, the DNA is TGCGCCAGCAGCGTCGAGGTCAACTACGAGCAGTACTTC.

The chain uses TRBV10-2 and TRBJ1-2; D is unresolved. V was trimmed by 7 bases and J by 7 bases, leaving 19 bases between them. Germline V CDR1 and CDR2: WSHSY, SAAADI. This CDR3 is built from 14 residues. DNA of the CDR3: TGCGCCAGCACAAGCTCACCGGGTCCCGCTGGCTACACCTTC. Translating it yields CASTSSPGPAGYTF.

The J gene is TRBJ2-7, the V gene TRBV6-5, with TRBD2 matching 10 bases. The length of the CDR3 is 13 residues. Losses at the gene ends were 10 bases for V and 3 bases for J; bases not matched to a gene: 6. Looked up from germline, CDR1 is MNHEY and CDR2 is SVGAGI. Here the CDR3 DNA reads TGTGCCACCGAGCGGGAGGGCGGCTACGAGCAGTACTTC. Translated, it gives CATEREGGYEQYF.

The chain recombines TRBV5-1 with TRBJ2-5, with 7 nucleotides matching TRBD1. CDR1 SGHRS and CDR2 YFSETQ come from the germline V gene. V lost 3 bases, J lost 5 bases, and 10 bases stayed unmatched. The CDR3 loop spans 15 amino acids. Here the CDR3 DNA reads TGCGCCAGCAGCTCGACCGGGACAGTCGGTGAGACCCAGTACTTC. It translates to CASSSTGTVGETQYF.

The gene calls are TRBV4-2 and TRBJ1-4; 9 bases are shared with TRBD1. Unmatched junction bases numbered 14, after V lost 8 bases and J lost 7 bases. Germline CDR1 LGHNA, CDR2 YNFKEQ. The CDR3 spans 16 residues. This CDR3 is CASCRGDGTGPEKLFF. In DNA form, the CDR3 reads TGTGCCAGCTGCCGTGGAGACGGGACAGGGCCTGAAAAACTGTTTTTT.

This clone was observed a single time. The rearrangement joins TRBV29-1 to TRBJ2-1; weak D call: TRBD1 (5 bases). With 5 bases removed from V and 0 bases from J, the gap between germline ends came to 20 bases. The V gene's germline CDR1 is SQVTM and CDR2 ANQGSEA. The CDR3 covers 17 residues. The DNA for the CDR3 is TGCAGCGTTATGGGGCGGATGGGTCCCAACTCCTACAATGAGCAGTTCTTC. This codes for CSVMGRMGPNSYNEQFF.

This chain joins TRBV7-9 and TRBJ2-2; TRBD1 agrees at 12 bases. V dropped 5 bases and J dropped 7; count of bases not matched to a gene: 11. The CDR3 has 17 amino acids. Germline V lookup: CDR1 SEHNR, CDR2 FQNEAQ (reference sequence). CDR3 region: CASSPLPGQGANGELFF. CDR3 nucleotides: TGTGCCAGCAGCCCCCTGCCGGGACAGGGGGCGAACGGGGAGCTGTTTTTT.

The V call is TRBV6-1, the J call TRBJ1-1; D is undetermined. V was clipped by 0 bases and J by 4 bases, with 9 bases between them. CDR1 and CDR2 from the germline V gene are MNHNS and SASEGT. The CDR3 has 14 residues. The CDR3 region is CASSEAFSGTEAFF. The CDR3 DNA is TGTGCCAGCAGTGAAGCTTTTTCGGGCACTGAAGCTTTCTTT.

This clone was seen more than once but under ten times. This chain's CDR3 is CASIKVAGGLNEQFF. DNA of the CDR3: TGCGCCAGCATTAAGGTAGCGGGAGGTTTAAATGAGCAGTTCTTC. The chain is built from TRBV5-1 and TRBJ2-1, with TRBD2 matching over 10 bases. The V and J ends lost 6 bases and 7 bases, in that order; junction bases with no gene match: 10. The CDR3 has 15 residues. Per germline, CDR1 SGHRS and CDR2 YFSETQ.

This clone occurred a few times. The genes are TRBV11-2 and TRBJ1-1; the D gene is possibly TRBD1 (6 bases). Germline CDR1 SGHAT, CDR2 FQNNGV. V lost 2 bases and J lost 8, with 18 bases in between. The CDR3 is 15 residues long. The CDR3 loop reads CASSLRGTAQREAFF. CDR3 nucleotide sequence: TGTGCCAGCAGCTTAAGGGGGACGGCTCAACGGGAAGCTTTCTTT.

This clone was found once. This chain links TRBV10-1 with TRBJ2-3, with D unclear. V was trimmed by 4 bases and J by 8 bases, leaving 10 bases between them. This CDR3 spans 12 amino acids. Germline CDR1 is WNHNN and CDR2 is SYGVQD (reference sequence). The CDR3 protein is CASSGPRGTQYF. In nucleotides, the CDR3 is TGCGCCAGCAGTGGGCCGCGCGGTACGCAGTATTTT.

The J gene is TRBJ2-7, the V gene TRBV5-6, with 8 positions matching TRBD1. Germline V gene sequence: CDR1 SGHDT, CDR2 YYEEEE. The CDR3 extends over 14 amino acids. V was clipped by 0 bases and J by 5 bases; unmatched bases: 4. The CDR3 reads CASSLARGQNEQYF. The CDR3, as DNA: TGTGCCAGCAGCTTGGCCAGGGGGCAAAACGAGCAGTACTTC.

The gene calls are TRBV15 and TRBJ2-5, with 7 bases matching TRBD2. Trimming took 1 base from V and 1 from J; bases not matched to a gene: 0. This CDR3 comprises 14 residues. Germline CDR1 reads LNHNV; CDR2 reads YYDKDF (reference sequence). The CDR3 region has the DNA TGTGCCACCAGCAGAGGACTAGCCCAAGAGACCCAGTACTTC. Translation gives CATSRGLAQETQYF.

The rearrangement joins TRBV6-5 to TRBJ2-7, with no clear D. The CDR3 is made up of 12 amino acids. Germline-derived CDR1 and CDR2 are MNHEY and SVGAGI. Trimming pared 9 bases from V and 6 bases from J, leaving 15 bases between. CDR3 DNA sequence: TGTGCCAGTTTCAACCGAGTCGGCGAGCAGTACTTC. It translates to CASFNRVGEQYF.

This clone was detected only once. The rearrangement uses TRBV10-3 and TRBJ1-1, with a tentative D call TRBD1 (5 bases). CDR3 length: 14 amino acids. CDR1 and CDR2 (germline): ENHRY, SYGVKD. V lost 2 bases, J lost 5 bases, and 12 bases lay in between. For the CDR3, the DNA is TGTGCCATCAGTGAGGACGGGGGGGGGACTGAAGCTTTCTTT. This sequence encodes CAISEDGGGTEAFF.

The chain has TRBV6-1 and TRBJ1-3; no clear D. CDR1 and CDR2 from the germline V gene are MNHNS and SASEGT. V shed 4 bases and J shed 0 bases, with 7 bases lying between them. CDR3 length: 14 residues. The CDR3 region is CASSGRSSGNTIYF. CDR3 nucleotide sequence: TGTGCCAGCAGTGGACGGAGCTCTGGAAACACCATATATTTT.

Concerning this clone itself: One end of the junction does not line up with germline, which may come from a read error. The V call is TRBV7-9, the J call TRBJ1-2, with TRBD1 as a possible D gene (6 bases). This CDR3 has 18 residues. Germline assignment: CDR1 SEHNR and CDR2 FQNEAQ (reference sequence). The chain's CDR3 is CSSSRPTFRGGANYGYTF. The CDR3, as DNA: TGTTCCAGCAGCCGCCCCACGTTCAGAGGGGGAGCTAACTATGGCTACACCTTC.

The V gene is TRBV27, the J gene TRBJ1-5; D perhaps matches TRBD1 (5 bases). Trimming removed 2 bases from V and 3 bases from J, with 8 bases in between. This CDR3 is 14 amino acids long. CDR1 and CDR2 from the germline V gene are MNHEY and SMNVEV (reference sequence). The CDR3 here is CASSLKGVNQPQHF. In DNA, the CDR3 is TGTGCCAGCAGTTTAAAAGGGGTCAATCAGCCCCAGCATTTT.

A single count supports this clone. The J gene is TRBJ2-3, the V gene TRBV11-2; 8 bases fit TRBD2. Germline V gene lookup returns CDR1 SGHAT and CDR2 FQNNGV. V dropped 0 bases and J dropped 5; count of bases not matched to a gene: 10. This CDR3 contains 17 residues. The CDR3 here is CASSLDQRGGAEDTQYF. For the CDR3, the DNA is TGTGCCAGCAGCTTAGATCAACGGGGGGGCGCGGAAGATACGCAGTATTTT.

This clone was found a few times. J is TRBJ1-4 and V is TRBV29-1; 10 positions match TRBD1. V shed 5 bases and J 10 bases; nucleotides not matched to a gene: 4. The CDR3 sequence is 12 residues long. Germline values: CDR1 SQVTM, CDR2 ANQGSEA. The CDR3 sequence is CSVSTGGGKLFF. Written as DNA, the CDR3 is TGCAGCGTTTCGACAGGGGGCGGAAAACTGTTTTTT.

J is TRBJ2-7 and V is TRBV7-8; D possibly corresponds to TRBD2 (6 bases). The CDR3 contains 15 residues. V lost 3 bases and J 4 bases, leaving 16 bases between the germline ends. Per germline, CDR1 SGHVS and CDR2 FQNEAQ. In DNA, the CDR3 is TGTGCCAGCAGCTTGGGGGGTTCGACCGCTTACGAGCAGTACTTC. This encodes CASSLGGSTAYEQYF.

V is TRBV5-1 and J is TRBJ1-2; D possibly corresponds to TRBD1 (5 bases). This CDR3 contains 13 residues. Per the germline V gene, CDR1 is SGHRS and CDR2 is YFSETQ. The germline V and J ends were trimmed by 0 bases and 8 bases, with 11 bases remaining between them. DNA for the CDR3: TGCGCCAGCAGCTTGGGGTCGGGGGAAGGCTACACCTTC. Amino acid sequence: CASSLGSGEGYTF.

The V and J genes are TRBV7-2 and TRBJ2-1; TRBD2 matches 7 bases. With V trimmed by 8 bases and J by 7 bases, 8 bases remained unmatched. This CDR3 has 13 residues. In germline, CDR1 is SGHTA, CDR2 FQGNSA. CDR3 DNA sequence: TGTGCCAGCCGACCCCCGGGGGGAAATGAGCAGTTCTTC. Translation gives CASRPPGGNEQFF.

Worth noting for this clone: The junction departs from the called germline gene at one end, perhaps through a read error. CDR3 in amino acids: CSVEEGWGGATDTQYF. The CDR3 DNA reads as TGCAGCGTAGAAGAGGGGTGGGGAGGGGCCACAGATACGCAGTATTTT. The V call is TRBV29-1, the J call TRBJ2-3, with 7 bases matching TRBD2. The CDR3 runs to 16 residues. CDR1 SQVTM and CDR2 ANQGSEA come from the germline V gene.

This chain links TRBV5-4 with TRBJ1-4, with D possibly being TRBD1 (5 bases). This CDR3 has 15 residues. V was trimmed by 0 bases and J by 8 bases, leaving 14 bases between them. Germline V CDR1 and CDR2: SGHNT, YYREEE (reference sequence). CDR3 bases: TGTGCCAGCAGCTTGGCCGGGGGAGGAGGCGAAAAACTGTTTTTT. This translates into CASSLAGGGGEKLFF.

J is TRBJ1-2 and V is TRBV28; 9 nucleotides align to TRBD1. Germline V gene sequence: CDR1 MDHEN, CDR2 SYDVKM. V trimming: 1 base; J trimming: 4 bases; junction bases outside the gene matches: 4. CDR3 length equals 15 residues. The CDR3 reads CASSLLTGGAYGYTF. CDR3 coding DNA: TGTGCCAGCAGTTTATTGACAGGGGGGGCCTATGGCTACACCTTC.